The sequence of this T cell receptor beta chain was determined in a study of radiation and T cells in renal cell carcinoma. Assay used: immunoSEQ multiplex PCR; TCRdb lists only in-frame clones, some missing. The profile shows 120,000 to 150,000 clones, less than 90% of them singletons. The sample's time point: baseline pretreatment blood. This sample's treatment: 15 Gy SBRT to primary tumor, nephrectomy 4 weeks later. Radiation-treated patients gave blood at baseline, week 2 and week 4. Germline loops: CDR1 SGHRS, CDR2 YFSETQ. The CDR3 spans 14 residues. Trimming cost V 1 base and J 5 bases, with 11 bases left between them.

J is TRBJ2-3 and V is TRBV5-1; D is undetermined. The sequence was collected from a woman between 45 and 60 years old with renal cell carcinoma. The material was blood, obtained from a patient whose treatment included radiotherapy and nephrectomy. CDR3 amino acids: CASSLLSGGDTQYF. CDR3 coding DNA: TGCGCCAGCAGCTTGCTGTCGGGTGGAGATACGCAGTATTTT.